This T cell receptor (beta chain) comes out of a study of shared clonotypes between healthy human individuals. Overall study findings and caveats: Sampling included only blood; tissue repertoires likely differ.

The naive CD8 population came from CD45RO-negative cells selected for CCR7, without terminally differentiated effector memory CD45RA+ cells. Only one count was recorded for this clone. Its antigen is not identified. The ends lost 4 bases at V and 5 bases at J; junction bases unmatched: 6. The CDR3 length is 14 residues. The V gene's germline CDR1 is MNHNS and CDR2 SASEGT. Assay used: immunoSEQ multiplex PCR; TCRdb lists only in-frame clones, some missing. The repertoire has around 2,000,000 clones, about 95% of them found once; the top ten carry roughly 1.2%. Material for sequencing was naive CD8+ T cells sorted from blood. The clonotype was recovered from a man between 18 and 35 years old in good health. The chain has TRBV6-1 and TRBJ2-7; 9 bases are shared with TRBD2. The CDR3 sequence: CASSASSGSDEQYF. DNA for the CDR3: TGTGCCAGCAGTGCTAGTAGCGGGAGCGACGAGCAGTACTTC.